Following are 8 T cell receptor beta chains from one sample sequenced in a study of molecular identifiers for immune sequencing clone quantification (dated 2018 in TCRdb). Libraries were constructed by PCR. TCRdb records Illumina HiSeq 4000 as the sequencer. The raw public reads went through TCRdb reprocessing: fastp at Q25, MiXCR clone calling, in-frame beta chains kept. Every distinct CDR3 protein forms one entry, paired with its most common genes and DNA. In all, the sample holds 350,000 or so distinct CDR3 sequences, and around 21% of those were seen once. 0.81% of the sample is in the top ten clones. The sequencing input was naive CD8+ T cells from blood, with Jurkat cell RNA spiked in. This specimen's cell subset or site label, interpreted: FACS-sorted CD8+CD4-CCR7+CD45RA+ naive T cells. These receptors all come from a human donor in good health. Some libraries in this study had Jurkat cell RNA spiked in.

V usage is TRBV6-1 and J usage is TRBJ2-3; 8 bases agree with TRBD2. CDR1 and CDR2 (germline): MNHNS, SASEGT. V dropped 8 bases and J dropped 4; count of bases not matched to a gene: 11. This CDR3 has 15 amino acids. CDR3 bases: TGTGCCAGCTCATTGCTAGCGGGCTATTCAGATACGCAGTATTTT. This sequence encodes CASSLLAGYSDTQYF.

This clonotype was observed many times. The genes are TRBV5-6 and TRBJ2-7; D is uncertain. V lost 0 bases and J 0 bases, leaving 7 bases between the germline ends. This CDR3 has 14 residues. Per germline, CDR1 SGHDT and CDR2 YYEEEE. CDR3 residues: CASSLEVNSYEQYF. CDR3 nucleotides: TGTGCCAGCAGCTTGGAGGTGAACTCCTACGAGCAGTACTTC.

Only a few counts were recorded for this clonotype. The chain links TRBV3-1 to TRBJ1-6; D is possibly TRBD1 (6 bases). V dropped 1 base and J dropped 0 bases, with 13 bases sitting between them. The CDR3 has 18 amino acids. Germline V gives CDR1 LGHDT, CDR2 YNNKEL (reference sequence). CDR3 region: CASSQGTDLSSYNSPLHF. The CDR3 coding sequence is TGTGCCAGCAGCCAAGGGACAGATCTCAGCTCCTATAATTCACCCCTCCACTTT.

As to this clonotype: Given a much more abundant clone one base away, this may be a read error. The rearrangement links TRBV27 to TRBJ1-5; perhaps TRBD1 as D (6 bases). The CDR3 has 14 residues. Per germline, CDR1 MNHEY and CDR2 SMNVEV (reference sequence). CDR3 in DNA: TGTGTCAGCAGTTGGCAGGGGCCCAATCAGCCCCAGCATTTT. As protein: CVSSWQGPNQPQHF.

Only a few counts were recorded for this clonotype. V is TRBV10-3 and J is TRBJ2-7, with a tentative D call TRBD2 (6 bases). The CDR3 runs to 14 residues. The germline V and J ends were trimmed by 4 bases and 2 bases, with 12 bases remaining between them. Germline V gene sequence: CDR1 ENHRY, CDR2 SYGVKD. This CDR3 is CAISGAGSPYEQYF. The CDR3 region has the DNA TGTGCCATCAGTGGAGCCGGGAGCCCCTACGAGCAGTACTTC.

As to this clonotype: A clone one base away is much larger, so this may be a read error. The chain carries TRBV6-5 and TRBJ1-1; TRBD1 might be the D (5 bases). Germline CDR1 and CDR2: MNHEY and SVGAGI. Trimming left V 0 bases short and J 6 bases short, with 17 bases between. This CDR3 comprises 16 residues. The CDR3, as DNA: TGTGCCAGCAGTTACTCGTTCGGGACGACTCCTCCTGAAGCTTTCTTT. It codes for CASSYSFGTTPPEAFF.

The table lists this clonotype with many counts. The chain carries TRBV28 and TRBJ2-1; TRBD2 aligns across 14 bases. This CDR3 has 16 residues. Trimming at V came to 4 bases and at J to 7 bases, leaving 6 bases not matched to a gene. The germline V gene has CDR1 MDHEN and CDR2 SYDVKM. CDR3 residues: CASSWGLAGVWNEQFF. DNA of the CDR3: TGTGCCAGCAGTTGGGGACTAGCGGGAGTCTGGAATGAGCAGTTCTTC.

This clonotype was counted many times. The chain is built from TRBV4-1 and TRBJ1-4; the D is unclear. Germline CDR1 MGHRA, CDR2 YSYEKL. The CDR3 totals 12 residues. Trimming cost V 0 bases and J 10 bases, with 6 bases left between them. DNA of the CDR3: TGCGCCAGCAGCCAAGACAAAGGAAAACTGTTTTTT. Translation: CASSQDKGKLFF.